Listed below are T cell receptor beta chains from one sample, sequenced in a study of T cell repertoires in cytomegalovirus infection. MiXCR was run by TCRdb on the reads, yielding one entry per CDR3 protein. The sample yields about 230,000 distinct CDR3 sequences, roughly 23% seen once. The sequenced sample was CD8+ T cells from PBMCs. These receptors originate from a human donor in good health (CMV status not recorded). Some clones in this sample may be carry-over from other donors' samples. Each CDR3 is given with its conserved first and last residue. D genes are given only for firm matches. Rows may omit the clone size; those that give it use once, few, many or a size class.

V	size	D	J	CDR3	DNA
TRBV13	NA	TRBD1	TRBJ2-1	CASSWGQGRNEQFF	TGTGCCAGCAGCTGGGGACAGGGGCGTAATGAGCAGTTCTTC
TRBV28	many	NA	TRBJ2-5	CASSWRGQNQETQYF	TGTGCCAGCAGTTGGCGGGGGCAGAACCAAGAGACCCAGTACTTC
TRBV7-9	many	TRBD1	TRBJ2-7	CASKPGQGAIEQYF	TGTGCCAGCAAACCGGGACAGGGGGCAATCGAGCAGTACTTC
TRBV11-3	NA	TRBD2	TRBJ2-5	CASSLFAGEQETQYF	TGTGCCAGCAGCTTATTCGCGGGGGAACAAGAGACCCAGTACTTC
TRBV7-2	many	TRBD2	TRBJ2-3	CASSLELAGVTDTQYF	TGTGCCAGCAGCTTAGAGCTAGCGGGGGTCACAGATACGCAGTATTTT
TRBV7-3	few	NA	TRBJ1-1	CASSLIGGMNTEAFF	TGTGCCAGCAGCTTAATTGGCGGAATGAACACTGAAGCTTTCTTT
TRBV19	many	TRBD1	TRBJ1-2	CATSTGIHGYTF	TGTGCCACCTCGACAGGGATCCATGGCTACACCTTC
TRBV10-3	NA	NA	TRBJ2-1	CAITVAISYNEQFF	TGTGCCATCACTGTAGCGATTTCCTACAATGAGCAGTTCTTC
TRBV6-5	many	NA	TRBJ1-2	CASSYGAGAEPGHYGYTF	TGTGCCAGCAGTTATGGTGCGGGGGCAGAACCGGGCCACTATGGCTACACCTTC
TRBV12-3/TRBV12-4	few	NA	TRBJ2-5	CASSSIEETQYF	TGTGCCAGCAGTTCGATAGAAGAGACCCAGTACTTC
TRBV20-1	NA	TRBD1	TRBJ1-5	CSASPRDRTGQPQHF	TGCAGTGCTAGCCCCCGGGACCGGACAGGTCAGCCCCAGCATTTT
TRBV2	NA	NA	TRBJ2-6	CASSTAPSGANVLTF	TGTGCCAGCAGTACCGCCCCATCTGGGGCCAACGTCCTGACTTTC
TRBV7-8	many	NA	TRBJ2-1	CASSLDGAGTYNEQFF	TGTGCCAGCAGCTTAGATGGTGCAGGAACCTACAATGAGCAGTTCTTC
TRBV7-9	many	TRBD2	TRBJ2-3	CASSPRTSGGRNTQYF	TGTGCCAGCAGCCCGCGGACTAGCGGGGGTAGGAATACGCAGTATTTT
TRBV2	many	NA	TRBJ1-1	CASSLGEAFF	TGTGCCAGCAGTTTGGGGGAAGCTTTCTTT
TRBV4-1	NA	TRBD1	TRBJ2-7	CASSQAGDRVTYEQYF	TGCGCCAGCAGCCAAGCGGGGGACAGGGTCACCTACGAGCAGTACTTC
TRBV4-3	NA	NA	TRBJ2-7	CASSLLVHVHEQYF	TGCGCCAGCAGCCTGCTGGTTCACGTCCACGAGCAGTACTTC
TRBV5-4	NA	NA	TRBJ2-7	CASSRDGPYEQYF	TGTGCCAGCAGCCGGGACGGGCCATACGAGCAGTACTTC
TRBV5-1	NA	NA	TRBJ2-1	CASRNEGHEQFF	TGCGCCAGCAGAAACGAAGGCCATGAGCAGTTCTTC
TRBV7-4	few	NA	TRBJ1-1	CASSLNGGDREAFF	TGTGCCAGCAGCCTGAATGGGGGCGATCGGGAAGCTTTCTTT
TRBV7-9	many	TRBD1	TRBJ1-1	CASSSRDRERAFF	TGTGCCAGCAGCTCTCGGGACAGGGAGAGAGCTTTCTTT
TRBV7-6	NA	NA	TRBJ2-7	CASSLALVGYEQYF	TGTGCCAGCAGCTTAGCTCTGGTAGGCTACGAGCAGTACTTC
TRBV15	NA	NA	TRBJ1-2	CATSRDREFAGYTF	TGTGCCACCAGCAGAGACAGGGAGTTTGCGGGCTACACCTTC
TRBV7-2	many	TRBD1	TRBJ1-1	CASSSRGREAFF	TGTGCCAGCAGCTCTAGGGGGCGCGAAGCTTTCTTT
TRBV12-3/TRBV12-4	NA	NA	TRBJ2-7	CASNPAGPGPYEQYF	TGTGCCAGCAATCCTGCGGGGCCGGGTCCCTACGAGCAGTACTTC
TRBV20-1	NA	TRBD1	TRBJ2-7	CSASIQGFYEQYF	TGCAGTGCTAGTATACAGGGGTTCTACGAGCAGTACTTC
TRBV9	NA	NA	TRBJ1-1	CASSPNFGQTDTEAFF	TGTGCCAGCAGTCCCAATTTCGGACAGACCGATACTGAAGCTTTCTTT
TRBV12-3/TRBV12-4	NA	TRBD1	TRBJ2-1	CASSSPGQGAQDEQFF	TGTGCCAGCAGTAGTCCGGGACAGGGGGCGCAAGATGAGCAGTTCTTC
TRBV7-6	many	NA	TRBJ2-7	CASSLGGRAVNEQYF	TGTGCCAGCAGCTTAGGGGGCAGGGCGGTCAACGAGCAGTACTTC
TRBV7-2	many	TRBD2	TRBJ2-7	CASSLTKAGPFHEQYF	TGTGCCAGCAGTTTAACAAAAGCGGGGCCGTTCCACGAGCAGTACTTC
TRBV19	NA	TRBD1	TRBJ2-7	CASSFGTGSVYEQYF	TGTGCCAGTAGTTTTGGGACAGGCTCGGTCTACGAGCAGTACTTC
TRBV7-6	many	NA	TRBJ2-1	CASSLSPGNEQFF	TGTGCCAGCAGCTTGTCCCCGGGCAATGAGCAGTTCTTC
TRBV12-3/TRBV12-4	NA	TRBD2	TRBJ2-7	CASSPGLVGEQYF	TGTGCCAGCAGTCCCGGACTAGTGGGTGAGCAGTACTTC